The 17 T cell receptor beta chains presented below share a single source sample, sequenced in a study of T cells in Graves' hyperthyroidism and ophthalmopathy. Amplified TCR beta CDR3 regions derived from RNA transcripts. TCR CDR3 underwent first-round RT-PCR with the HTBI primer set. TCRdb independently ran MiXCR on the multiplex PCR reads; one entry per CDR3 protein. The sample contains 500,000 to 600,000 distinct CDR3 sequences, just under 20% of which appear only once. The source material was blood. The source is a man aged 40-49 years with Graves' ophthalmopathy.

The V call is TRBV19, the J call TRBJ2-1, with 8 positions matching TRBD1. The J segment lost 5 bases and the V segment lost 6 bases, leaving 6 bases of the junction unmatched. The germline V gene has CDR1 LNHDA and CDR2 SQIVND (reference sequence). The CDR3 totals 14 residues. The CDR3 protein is CASRKLDRDNEQFF. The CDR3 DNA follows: TGTGCCAGTAGGAAGCTGGACAGGGACAATGAGCAGTTCTTC.

CDR3 nucleotide sequence: TGTGCCAGCAAGGGAACGGACAGGGGAAGTGGGTCACCCCTCCACTTT. This encodes CASKGTDRGSGSPLHF. The rearrangement joins TRBV27 to TRBJ1-6; 9 bases fit TRBD1. CDR3 length: 16 residues. V shed 7 bases and J 10 bases; nucleotides not matched to a gene: 14. The germline gives CDR1 MNHEY, CDR2 SMNVEV (reference sequence).

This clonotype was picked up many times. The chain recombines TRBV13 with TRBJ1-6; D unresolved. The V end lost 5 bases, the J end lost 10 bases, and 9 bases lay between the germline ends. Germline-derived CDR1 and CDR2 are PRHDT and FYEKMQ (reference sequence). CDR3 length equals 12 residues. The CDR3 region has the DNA TGTGCCAGCAGCCGACGTGAATCACCCCTCCACTTT. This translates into CASSRRESPLHF.

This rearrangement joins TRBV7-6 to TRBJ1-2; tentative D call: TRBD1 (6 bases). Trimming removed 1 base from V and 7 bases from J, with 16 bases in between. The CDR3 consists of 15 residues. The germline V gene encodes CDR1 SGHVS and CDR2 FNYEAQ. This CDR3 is CASSLGAQGHRGYTF. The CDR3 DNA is TGTGCCAGCAGCTTAGGGGCACAGGGCCACCGTGGCTACACCTTC.

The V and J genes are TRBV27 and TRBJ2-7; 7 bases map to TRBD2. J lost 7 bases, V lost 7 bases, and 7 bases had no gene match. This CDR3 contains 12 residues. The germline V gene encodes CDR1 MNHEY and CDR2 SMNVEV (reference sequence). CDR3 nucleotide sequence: TGTGCCAGCACCGAACGGGGAGGGGAGCAGTACTTC. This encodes CASTERGGEQYF.

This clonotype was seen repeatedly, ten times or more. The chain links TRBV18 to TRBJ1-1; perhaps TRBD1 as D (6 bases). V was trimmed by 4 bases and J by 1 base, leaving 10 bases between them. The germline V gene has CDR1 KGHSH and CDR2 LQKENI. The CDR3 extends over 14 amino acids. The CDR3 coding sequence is TGTGCCAGCTCACGGACAGATACGAACACTGAAGCTTTCTTT. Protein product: CASSRTDTNTEAFF. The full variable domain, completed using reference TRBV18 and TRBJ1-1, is NAGVMQNPRHLVRRRGQEARLRCSPMKGHSHVYWYRQLPEEGLKFMVYLQKENIIDESGMPKERFSAEFPKEGPSILRIQQVVRGDSAAYFCASSRTDTNTEAFFGQGTRLTVV.

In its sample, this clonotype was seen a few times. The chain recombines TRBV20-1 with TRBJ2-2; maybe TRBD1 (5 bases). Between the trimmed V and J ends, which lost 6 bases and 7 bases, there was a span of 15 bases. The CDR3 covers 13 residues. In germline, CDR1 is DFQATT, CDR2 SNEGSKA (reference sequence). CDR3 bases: TGCAGTGCCCCCAGGGTGTCGGGCGGGGAGCTGTTTTTT. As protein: CSAPRVSGGELFF.

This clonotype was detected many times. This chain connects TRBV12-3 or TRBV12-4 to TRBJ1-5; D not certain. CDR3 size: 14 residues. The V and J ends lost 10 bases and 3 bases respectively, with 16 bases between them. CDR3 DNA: TGTGCCACCTCTGGTCAAGGAATCAATCAGCCCCAGCATTTT. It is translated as CATSGQGINQPQHF.

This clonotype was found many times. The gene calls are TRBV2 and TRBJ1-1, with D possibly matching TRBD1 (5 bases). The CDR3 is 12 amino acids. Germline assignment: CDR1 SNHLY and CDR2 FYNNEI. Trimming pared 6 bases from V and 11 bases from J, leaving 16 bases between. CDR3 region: CASRGDSRGAFF. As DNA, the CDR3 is TGTGCCAGCAGGGGTGACAGTCGCGGGGCTTTCTTT.

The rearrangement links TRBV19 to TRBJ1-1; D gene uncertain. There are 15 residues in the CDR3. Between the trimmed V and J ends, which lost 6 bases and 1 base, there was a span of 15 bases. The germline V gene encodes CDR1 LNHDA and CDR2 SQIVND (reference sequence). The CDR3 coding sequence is TGTGCCAGTAGGCCTAATTGGTTGGAGAACACTGAAGCTTTCTTT. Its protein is CASRPNWLENTEAFF. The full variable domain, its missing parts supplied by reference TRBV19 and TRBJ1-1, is DGGITQSPKYLFRKEGQNVTLSCEQNLNHDAMYWYRQDPGQGLRLIYYSQIVNDFQKGDIAEGYSVSREKKESFPLTVTSAQKNPTAFYLCASRPNWLENTEAFFGQGTRLTVV.

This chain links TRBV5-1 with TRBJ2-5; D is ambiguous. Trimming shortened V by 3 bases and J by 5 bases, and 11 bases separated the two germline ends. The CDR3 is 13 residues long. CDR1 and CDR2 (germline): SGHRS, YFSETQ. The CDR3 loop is CASSSHPGETQYF. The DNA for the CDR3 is TGCGCCAGCAGCTCCCACCCTGGGGAGACCCAGTACTTC.

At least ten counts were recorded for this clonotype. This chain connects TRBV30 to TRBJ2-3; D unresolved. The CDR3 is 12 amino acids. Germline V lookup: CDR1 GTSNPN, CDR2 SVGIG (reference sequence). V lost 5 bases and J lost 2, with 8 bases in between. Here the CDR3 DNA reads TGTGCCTGGGACCAGCTCACAGATACGCAGTATTTT. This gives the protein CAWDQLTDTQYF.

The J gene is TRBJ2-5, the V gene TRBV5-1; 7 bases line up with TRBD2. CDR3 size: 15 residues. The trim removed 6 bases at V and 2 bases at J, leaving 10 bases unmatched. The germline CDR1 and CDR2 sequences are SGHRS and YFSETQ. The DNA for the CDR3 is TGCGCCAGCACAAGACAGCGGGGCCCTCAAGAGACCCAGTACTTC. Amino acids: CASTRQRGPQETQYF.

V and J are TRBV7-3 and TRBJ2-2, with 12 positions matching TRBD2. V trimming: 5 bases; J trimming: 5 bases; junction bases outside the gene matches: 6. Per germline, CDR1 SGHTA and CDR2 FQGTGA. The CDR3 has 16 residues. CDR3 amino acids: CASSPGLAGQTGELFF. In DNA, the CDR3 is TGTGCCAGCAGCCCCGGACTAGCGGGACAGACCGGGGAGCTGTTTTTT. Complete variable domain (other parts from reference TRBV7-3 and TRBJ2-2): GAGVSQTPSNKVTEKGKYVELRCDPISGHTALYWYRQSLGQGPEFLIYFQGTGAADDSGLPNDRFFAVRPEGSVSTLKIQRTERGDSAVYLCASSPGLAGQTGELFFGEGSRLTVL.

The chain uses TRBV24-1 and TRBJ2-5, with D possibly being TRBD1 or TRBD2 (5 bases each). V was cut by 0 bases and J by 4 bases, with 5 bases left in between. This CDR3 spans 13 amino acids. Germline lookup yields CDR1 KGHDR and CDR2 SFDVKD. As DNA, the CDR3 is TGTGCCACCAGTGATTTGGGGGGAGAGACCCAGTACTTC. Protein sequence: CATSDLGGETQYF.

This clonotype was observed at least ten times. DNA for the CDR3: TGTGCCAGCAGTTCCCCCCCGATCGGGGGGGCCAACTACAATGAGCAGTTCTTC. Its translation is CASSSPPIGGANYNEQFF. The chain has TRBV28 and TRBJ2-1; 8 positions agree with TRBD2. CDR3 length equals 18 residues. J gave up 3 bases and V 4 bases, and 14 bases lay outside the gene matches. The germline V gene encodes CDR1 MDHEN and CDR2 SYDVKM.

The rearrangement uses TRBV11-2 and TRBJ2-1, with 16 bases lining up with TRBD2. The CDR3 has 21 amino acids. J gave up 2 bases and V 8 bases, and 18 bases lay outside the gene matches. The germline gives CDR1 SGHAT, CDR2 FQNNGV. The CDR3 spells CASGYPPTGTSGRGAYNEQFF. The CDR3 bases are TGTGCCAGCGGATACCCCCCTACCGGGACTAGCGGGAGGGGGGCCTACAATGAGCAGTTCTTC.